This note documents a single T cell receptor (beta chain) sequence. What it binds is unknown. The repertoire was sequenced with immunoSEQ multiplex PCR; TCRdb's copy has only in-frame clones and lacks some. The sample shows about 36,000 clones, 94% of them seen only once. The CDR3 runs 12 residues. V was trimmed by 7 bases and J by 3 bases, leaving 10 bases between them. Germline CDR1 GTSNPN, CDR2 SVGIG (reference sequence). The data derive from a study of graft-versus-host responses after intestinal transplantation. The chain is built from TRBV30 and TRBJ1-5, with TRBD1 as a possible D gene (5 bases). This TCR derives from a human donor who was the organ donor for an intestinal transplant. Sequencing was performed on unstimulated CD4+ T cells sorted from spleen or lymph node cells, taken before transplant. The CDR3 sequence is CASGQFNQPQHF. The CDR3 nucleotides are TGTGCCTCTGGACAATTCAATCAGCCCCAGCATTTT.